This T cell receptor beta chain was obtained from a study of cytomegalovirus exposure and HLA in healthy donors. About the research overall: An early release of data contained approximately 80 million unique TCRs, which came from HLA-typed donors. Whole-study findings and limits: Reported findings show TCR beta sequences accurately forecast HLA-A and HLA-B alleles in most subjects.

Trimming took 2 bases from V and 0 from J; bases not matched to a gene: 1. Looked up from germline, CDR1 is SGHRS and CDR2 is YFSETQ. The CDR3 has 15 residues. Details on this clone: Its antigen is undetermined.

PCR used 60 Vbeta primers and 13 Jbeta primers. Libraries were prepared by immunoSEQ multiplex PCR; TCRdb keeps only in-frame clonotypes and omits some of them. The repertoire holds about 150,000 clones, with 70% to 85% as singletons. The sequenced sample consisted of PBMCs. The chain joins TRBV5-1 to TRBJ2-7; TRBD2 aligns across 11 bases. The TCR sequence derives from a woman between 45 and 65 years old in good health and CMV-seropositive. In DNA form, the CDR3 reads TGCGCCAGCAGCTTTGGACTAGCGGGCTCCTACGAGCAGTACTTC. Encoded protein: CASSFGLAGSYEQYF.